The 27 T cell receptor beta chains below come from one sample, sequenced in a study of tumor-infiltrating lymphocytes in oesophageal squamous cell carcinoma. MiXCR, run by TCRdb on the PCR reads, gives a single entry per CDR3 protein. In the table there are 10,000 to 15,000 distinct CDR3 sequences, under 70% of which are singletons. Material for sequencing was esophageal tumor tissue. The source of these receptors is a male donor with esophageal squamous cell carcinoma.

In the case of this clonotype: Relative to the germline gene, one junction end is altered; a read error may explain this. The chain carries TRBV5-4 and TRBJ2-1, with 10 nucleotides matching TRBD2. Germline CDR1 and CDR2: SGHNT and YYREEE (reference sequence). The CDR3 consists of 13 residues. CDR3: CASSLTSGIELFF. CDR3 bases: TGTGCCAGCAGCTTGACTAGCGGGATAGAGCTGTTCTTC.

This clonotype was counted many times. The chain is built from TRBV10-3 and TRBJ2-7, with 7 bases aligning to TRBD1. CDR1 is ENHRY, CDR2 SYGVKD, per germline. V shed 0 bases and J 6 bases; nucleotides not matched to a gene: 2. The CDR3 consists of 13 residues. The CDR3 coding sequence is TGTGCCATCAGTGAGTCCCAGGGGGTCGAGCAGTACTTC. As protein: CAISESQGVEQYF.

This chain joins TRBV7-6 and TRBJ2-6, with D possibly being TRBD2 (6 bases). The better agreement between TRBJ2-1 and the DNA end casts doubt on the J call. CDR3 size: 15 residues. The germline V gene encodes CDR1 SGHVS and CDR2 FNYEAQ. CDR3 DNA: TGTGCCAGCAGCTCCCTTGGGAGTAGCGGAGGCCAGCAGTTCTTC. This translates into CASSSLGSSGGQQFF.

V usage is TRBV6-1 and J usage is TRBJ2-7, with D possibly called TRBD1 or TRBD2 (5 bases each). With 6 bases removed from V and 3 bases from J, the gap between germline ends came to 12 bases. The CDR3 sequence is 13 residues long. CDR1 and CDR2 from the germline V gene are MNHNS and SASEGT. The DNA for the CDR3 is TGTGCCAGCAGACGGGGACGGAACTACGAGCAGTACTTC. Translation gives CASRRGRNYEQYF.

V gene TRBV7-2 combines with J gene TRBJ2-2, with 9 positions matching TRBD1. The ends lost 2 bases at V and 4 bases at J; junction bases unmatched: 5. This CDR3 contains 16 residues. The germline gives CDR1 SGHTA, CDR2 FQGNSA. CDR3 in amino acids: CASSLTGTGITGELFF. CDR3 DNA sequence: TGTGCCAGCAGCTTAACGGGGACAGGGATCACCGGGGAGCTGTTTTTT.

The sample holds many counts of this clonotype. The V and J genes are TRBV4-2 and TRBJ2-3, with D possibly called TRBD1 or TRBD2 (5 bases each). V dropped 0 bases and J dropped 0 bases, with 10 bases sitting between them. The CDR3 runs to 16 residues. Germline V CDR1 and CDR2: LGHNA, YNFKEQ. The CDR3 sequence is CASSQDLGESTDTQYF. CDR3 coding DNA: TGTGCCAGCAGCCAAGATTTGGGGGAGAGCACAGATACGCAGTATTTT.

This chain joins TRBV12-3 or TRBV12-4 and TRBJ2-4; D remains ambiguous. Trimming cost V 6 bases and J 4 bases, with 4 bases left between them. The CDR3 extends over 11 amino acids. CDR3 region: CASSTKNIQYF. The CDR3 region has the DNA TGTGCCAGCAGCACGAAAAACATTCAGTACTTC.

The chain links TRBV28 to TRBJ2-3; a weak D match, TRBD2 (7 bases). CDR1 MDHEN and CDR2 SYDVKM come from the germline V gene. The CDR3 contains 17 residues. Deletions cut 2 bases from V and 2 bases from J, with 17 bases between. The CDR3 nucleotides read TGTGCCAGCAGTTTAGGGGGGGGGACAAGGCTCACAGATACGCAGTATTTT. This encodes CASSLGGGTRLTDTQYF.

V usage is TRBV6-1 and J usage is TRBJ2-1; 7 bases map to TRBD2. TRBJ2-5 explains the end of the DNA better; the J call may be wrong. In germline, CDR1 is MNHNS, CDR2 SASEGT. CDR3 length: 16 residues. The CDR3 loop is CASSEGAPGGGETQYF. The CDR3 DNA follows: TGTGCCAGCAGTGAAGGGGCCCCGGGGGGTGGAGAGACCCAGTACTTC.

This clonotype was seen many times. J is TRBJ2-5 and V is TRBV15, with D possibly being TRBD1 (6 bases). Trimming took off 1 base at V and 4 bases at J, with 10 bases between the two ends. CDR1 is LNHNV and CDR2 is YYDKDF in the germline V gene (reference sequence). The CDR3 contains 14 residues. CDR3 sequence reads: CATSRVGTTETQYF. In DNA, the CDR3 is TGTGCCACCAGCAGAGTTGGGACAACAGAGACCCAGTACTTC. The entire variable domain, with the rest obtained from reference TRBV15 and TRBJ2-5, is as follows: DAMVIQNPRYQVTQFGKPVTLSCSQTLNHNVMYWYQQKSSQAPKLLFHYYDKDFNNEADTPDNFQSRRPNTSFCFLDIRSPGLGDTAMYLCATSRVGTTETQYFGPGTRLLVL.

The chain combines TRBV7-3 with TRBJ2-1; TRBD2 matches at 16 bases. TRBJ2-7 matches the DNA end more closely, so the J call is doubtful. Germline V CDR1 and CDR2: SGHTA, FQGTGA. The CDR3 is 17 residues long. CDR3 in DNA: TGTGCCAGCAGCCGACTTACGGGACTAGCGGGAGGGAATGAGCAGTACTTC. This codes for CASSRLTGLAGGNEQYF.

V is TRBV28 and J is TRBJ1-2, with a possible D match to TRBD1 (6 bases). Trimming took 5 bases from V and 4 from J, leaving 11 bases between them. CDR3 length equals 13 residues. Germline V gives CDR1 MDHEN, CDR2 SYDVKM. The CDR3 protein is CASSSTGLYGYTF. In DNA form, the CDR3 reads TGTGCCAGCAGTAGTACAGGGCTCTATGGCTACACCTTC.

This clonotype was picked up a small number of times. V and J are TRBV7-2 and TRBJ2-5, with 8 bases fitting TRBD1. The better agreement between TRBJ2-1 and the DNA end casts doubt on the J call. CDR3 size: 15 residues. Germline V gives CDR1 SGHTA, CDR2 FQGNSA. This CDR3 is CASSLVQGAGNEQFF. The DNA for the CDR3 is TGTGCCAGCAGCTTAGTTCAGGGGGCGGGAAATGAGCAGTTCTTC.

As regards this clonotype: An end of the junction differs from the germline gene, which may be a read error. This chain connects TRBV28 to TRBJ1-6; TRBD1 aligns across 7 bases. The CDR3 length is 14 residues. Germline V gives CDR1 MDHEN, CDR2 SYDVKM. The CDR3 loop is CASEEGQSAYEQYF. CDR3 sequence (DNA): TGTGCCAGCGAAGAGGGACAGTCAGCCTACGAGCAGTACTTT.

In this sample, this clonotype turned up once. V usage is TRBV11-3 and J usage is TRBJ2-5; TRBD2 might be the D (5 bases). The CDR3 extends over 15 amino acids. The germline gives CDR1 SGHNT, CDR2 YENEEA. Trimming took off 3 bases at V and 0 bases at J, with 11 bases between the two ends. The CDR3 DNA reads as TGTGCCAGCAGCTTTGGGAGAGAGTACCAAGAGACCCAGTACTTC. Translation: CASSFGREYQETQYF.

The chain recombines TRBV7-6 with TRBJ2-3; D is ambiguous. Gene TRBJ2-7 matches the end of the DNA better, so the J call may be wrong. CDR1 and CDR2 from the germline V gene are SGHVS and FNYEAQ. This CDR3 has 14 amino acids. CDR3 sequence: CASSATVMGYEQYF. CDR3 bases: TGTGCCAGCAGCGCGACTGTTATGGGCTACGAGCAGTACTTC.

This clonotype occurred once. The rearrangement joins TRBV7-2 to TRBJ2-5; 7 bases agree with TRBD1. Trimming took 4 bases from V and 5 from J; bases not matched to a gene: 13. The CDR3 runs 16 residues. Germline assignment: CDR1 SGHTA and CDR2 FQGNSA. The DNA for the CDR3 is TGTGCCAGCAGCTCCTCCCGACAGGGCGCGAGGGAGACCCAGTACTTC. Translating gives CASSSSRQGARETQYF.

In this sample, this clonotype turned up a few times. The V and J genes are TRBV7-2 and TRBJ2-3; tentative D call: TRBD2 (6 bases). This CDR3 is 16 amino acids long. V lost 3 bases and J lost 0, with 13 bases in between. CDR1 and CDR2 from the germline V gene are SGHTA and FQGNSA. CDR3: CASSLAGRGSTDTQYF. For the CDR3, the DNA is TGTGCCAGCAGCTTGGCGGGGCGAGGTAGCACAGATACGCAGTATTTT.

The chain links TRBV27 to TRBJ2-1; D gene ambiguous. In germline, CDR1 is MNHEY, CDR2 SMNVEV (reference sequence). V lost 2 bases to trimming and J lost 3 bases, with 8 bases between them. The CDR3 is 14 amino acids. Here the CDR3 DNA reads TGTGCCAGCAGTTTAGACTCCCTCTACAATGAGCAGTTCTTC. Encoded protein: CASSLDSLYNEQFF.

V usage is TRBV19 and J usage is TRBJ1-1; D not certain. Germline-derived CDR1 and CDR2 are LNHDA and SQIVND (reference sequence). V dropped 6 bases and J dropped 2 bases, with 19 bases sitting between them. The CDR3 sequence is 16 residues long. The CDR3 sequence: CASRRRHGNFNTEAFF. The CDR3 region has the DNA TGTGCCAGTAGAAGAAGACACGGAAACTTTAACACTGAAGCTTTCTTT.

This clonotype showed up just a few times. The chain employs TRBV7-6 and TRBJ2-2; no clear D. Germline loops: CDR1 SGHVS, CDR2 FNYEAQ. V was cut by 6 bases and J by 5 bases, with 10 bases left in between. CDR3 length equals 13 residues. For the CDR3, the DNA is TGTGCCAGCAGTTCAGTTCGGACCGGGGAGCTGTTTTTT. Protein: CASSSVRTGELFF.

Only a few counts were recorded for this clonotype. CDR3 amino acids: CASSLAGANYNEQFF. The DNA of the CDR3 is TGTGCCAGCAGCTTAGCAGGGGCCAACTACAATGAGCAGTTCTTC. The V call is TRBV7-6, the J call TRBJ2-1, with D possibly matching TRBD1 (5 bases). CDR1 and CDR2 (germline): SGHVS, FNYEAQ. The CDR3 has 15 residues. The V gene lost 0 bases and the J gene lost 3 bases, with 9 bases spanning the gap. The full variable domain, in which reference TRBV7-6 and TRBJ2-1 provide the parts outside the CDR3, is GAGVSQSPRYKVTKRGQDVALRCDPISGHVSLYWYRQALGQGPEFLTYFNYEAQQDKSGLPNDRFSAERPEGSISTLTIQRTEQRDSAMYRCASSLAGANYNEQFFGPGTRLTVL.

The J gene is TRBJ2-3, the V gene TRBV7-2; D could derive from TRBD1 or TRBD2 (5 bases each). Matching the DNA end better, TRBJ2-1 makes the J call doubtful. The CDR3 sequence is 13 residues long. CDR1 SGHTA and CDR2 FQGNSA come from the germline V gene. The CDR3 DNA is TGTGCCAGCAGCCCCGGGACGGACAATGAGCAGTTCTTC. This sequence encodes CASSPGTDNEQFF.

This sequence joins TRBV28 and TRBJ2-1; tentatively, D is TRBD2 (6 bases). Germline lookup yields CDR1 MDHEN and CDR2 SYDVKM. V was clipped by 2 bases and J by 4 bases, with 18 bases between them. The CDR3 is 17 residues long. CDR3 coding DNA: TGTGCCAGCAGTTTACAATCGCGGGGAGGCCGATACAATGAGCAGTTCTTC. It specifies CASSLQSRGGRYNEQFF.

The chain combines TRBV24-1 with TRBJ2-5; D is unclear. CDR1 and CDR2 from the germline V gene are KGHDR and SFDVKD. Deletions cut 0 bases from V and 1 base from J, with 2 bases between. The CDR3 runs 13 residues. CDR3 in DNA: TGTGCCACCAGTGATTTGGGCCAAGAGACCCAGTACTTC. This encodes CATSDLGQETQYF.

By sample fraction, this clonotype is medium-sized. V is TRBV12-3 or TRBV12-4 and J is TRBJ1-3; 7 bases fit TRBD1. V shed 0 bases, J shed 0 bases, and the junction held 5 bases outside the gene matches. The CDR3 extends over 17 amino acids. CDR3 amino acids: CASSLALTGNSGNTIYF. The CDR3 bases are TGTGCCAGCAGTTTAGCCCTGACAGGGAACTCTGGAAACACCATATATTTT.

This chain joins TRBV7-6 and TRBJ2-1, with 7 positions matching TRBD1. Judging by the DNA end, TRBJ2-7 fits better; the J call may be wrong. Germline loops: CDR1 SGHVS, CDR2 FNYEAQ. The CDR3 runs to 14 residues. DNA of the CDR3: TGTGCCAGCAGCTTTGGGACAGCCCGCCGGGAGCAGTACTTC. Its protein product is CASSFGTARREQYF.